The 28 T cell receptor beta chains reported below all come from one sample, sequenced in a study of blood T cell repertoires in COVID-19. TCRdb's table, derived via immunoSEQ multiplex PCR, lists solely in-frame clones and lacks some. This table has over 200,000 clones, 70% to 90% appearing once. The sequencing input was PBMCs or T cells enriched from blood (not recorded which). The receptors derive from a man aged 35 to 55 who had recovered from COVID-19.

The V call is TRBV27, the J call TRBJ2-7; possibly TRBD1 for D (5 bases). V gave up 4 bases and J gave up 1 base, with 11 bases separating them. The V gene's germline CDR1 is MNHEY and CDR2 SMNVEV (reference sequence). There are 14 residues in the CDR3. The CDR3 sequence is CASSYQGGSYEQYF. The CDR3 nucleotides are TGTGCCAGCAGTTACCAGGGTGGGTCCTACGAGCAGTACTTC.

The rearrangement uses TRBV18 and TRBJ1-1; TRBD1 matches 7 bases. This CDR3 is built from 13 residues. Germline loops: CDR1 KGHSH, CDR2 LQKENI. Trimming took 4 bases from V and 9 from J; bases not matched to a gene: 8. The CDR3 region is CASSRFDRDQAFF. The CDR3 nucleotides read TGTGCCAGCTCACGATTTGACAGGGATCAAGCTTTCTTT.

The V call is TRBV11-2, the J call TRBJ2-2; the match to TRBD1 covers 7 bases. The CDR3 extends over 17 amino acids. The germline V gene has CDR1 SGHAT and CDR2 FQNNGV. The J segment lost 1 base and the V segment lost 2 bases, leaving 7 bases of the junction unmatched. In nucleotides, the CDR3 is TGTGCCAGCAGCTTACTTCCGGGACAGAGGAACACCGGGGAGCTGTTTTTT. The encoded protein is CASSLLPGQRNTGELFF.

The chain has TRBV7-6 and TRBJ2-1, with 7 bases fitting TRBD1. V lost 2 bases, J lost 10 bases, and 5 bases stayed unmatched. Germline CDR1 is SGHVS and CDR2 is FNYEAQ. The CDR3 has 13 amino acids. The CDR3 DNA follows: TGTGCCAGCAGCTTATCAGGGGGTTGGGAGCAGTTCTTC. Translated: CASSLSGGWEQFF.

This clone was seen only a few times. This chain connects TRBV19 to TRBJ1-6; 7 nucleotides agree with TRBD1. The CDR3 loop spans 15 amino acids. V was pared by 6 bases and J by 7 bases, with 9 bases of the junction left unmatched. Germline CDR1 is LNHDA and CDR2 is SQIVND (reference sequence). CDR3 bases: TGTGCCAGTAGGATTGACAGGGCGGAGAATTCACCCCTCCACTTT. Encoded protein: CASRIDRAENSPLHF.

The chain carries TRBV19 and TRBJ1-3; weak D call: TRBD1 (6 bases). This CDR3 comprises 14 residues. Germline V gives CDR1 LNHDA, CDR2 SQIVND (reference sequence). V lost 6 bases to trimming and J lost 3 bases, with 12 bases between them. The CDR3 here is CASSPGQDGNTIYF. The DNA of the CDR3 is TGTGCCAGTAGCCCGGGACAAGATGGAAACACCATATATTTT.

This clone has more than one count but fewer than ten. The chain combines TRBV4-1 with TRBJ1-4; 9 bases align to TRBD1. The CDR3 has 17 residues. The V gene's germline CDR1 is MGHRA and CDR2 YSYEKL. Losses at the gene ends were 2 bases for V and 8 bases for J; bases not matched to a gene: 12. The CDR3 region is CASSQILGGTGKEKLFF. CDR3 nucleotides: TGCGCCAGCAGCCAAATCCTCGGGGGGACAGGGAAAGAAAAACTGTTTTTT.

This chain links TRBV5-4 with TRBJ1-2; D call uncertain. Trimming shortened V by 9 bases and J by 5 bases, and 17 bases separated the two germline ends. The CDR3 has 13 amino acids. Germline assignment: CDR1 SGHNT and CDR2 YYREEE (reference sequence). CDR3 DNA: TGTGCCACTAAACACCCGGACTATTATGGCTACACCTTC. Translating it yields CATKHPDYYGYTF. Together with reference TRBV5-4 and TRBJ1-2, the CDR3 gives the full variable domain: ETGVTQSPTHLIKTRGQQVTLRCSSQSGHNTVSWYQQALGQGPQFIFQYYREEENGRGNFPPRFSGLQFPNYSSELNVNALELDDSALYLCATKHPDYYGYTFGSGTRLTVV.

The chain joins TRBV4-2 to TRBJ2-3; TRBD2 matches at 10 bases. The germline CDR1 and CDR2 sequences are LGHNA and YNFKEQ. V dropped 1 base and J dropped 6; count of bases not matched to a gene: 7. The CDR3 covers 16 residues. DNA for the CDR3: TGTGCCAGCAGCCAAGGACTAGCGGGTGGGAGGGATACGCAGTATTTT. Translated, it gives CASSQGLAGGRDTQYF.

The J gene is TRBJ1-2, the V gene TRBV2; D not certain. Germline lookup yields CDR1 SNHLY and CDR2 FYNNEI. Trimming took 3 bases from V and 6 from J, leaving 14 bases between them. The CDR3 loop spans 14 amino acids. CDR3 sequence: CASSELAGDHGYTF. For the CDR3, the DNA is TGTGCCAGCAGTGAGCTGGCAGGCGACCATGGCTACACCTTC. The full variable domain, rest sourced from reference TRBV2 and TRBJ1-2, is EPEVTQTPSHQVTQMGQEVILRCVPISNHLYFYWYRQILGQKVEFLVSFYNNEISEKSEIFDDQFSVERPDGSNFTLKIRSTKLEDSAMYFCASSELAGDHGYTFGSGTRLTVV.

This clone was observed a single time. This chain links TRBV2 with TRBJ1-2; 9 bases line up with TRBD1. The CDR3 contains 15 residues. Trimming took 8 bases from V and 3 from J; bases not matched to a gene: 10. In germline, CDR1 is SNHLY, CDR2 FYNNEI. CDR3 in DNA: TGTGCCAGCTCGTTGGGGACAGGGACCCACTATGGCTACACCTTC. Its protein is CASSLGTGTHYGYTF.

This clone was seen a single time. Written as DNA, the CDR3 is TGTGCCAGTAGTATGGGGACAGGGGGCAACATTCAGTACTTC. Encoded protein: CASSMGTGGNIQYF. The genes are TRBV19 and TRBJ2-4, with 12 bases identical to TRBD1. CDR1 is LNHDA, CDR2 SQIVND, per germline (reference sequence). The junction had 1 base not matched to a gene; V was cut back by 3 bases and J by 7 bases. This CDR3 region has 14 residues.

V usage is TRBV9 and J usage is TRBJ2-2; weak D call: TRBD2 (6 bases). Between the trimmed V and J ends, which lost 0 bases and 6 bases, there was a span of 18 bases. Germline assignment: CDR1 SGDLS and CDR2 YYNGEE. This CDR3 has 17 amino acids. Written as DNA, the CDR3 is TGTGCCAGCAGCGTAGCTGAGCGGGCCTCTTCGGCCGGGGAGCTGTTTTTT. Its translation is CASSVAERASSAGELFF.

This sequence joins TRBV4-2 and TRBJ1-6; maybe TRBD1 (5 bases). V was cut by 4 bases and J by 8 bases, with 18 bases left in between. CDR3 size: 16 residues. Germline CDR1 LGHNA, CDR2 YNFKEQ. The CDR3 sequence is CASSPSRRVSDSPLHF. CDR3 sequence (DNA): TGTGCCAGCAGCCCGTCTCGCAGGGTGAGTGATTCACCCCTCCACTTT.

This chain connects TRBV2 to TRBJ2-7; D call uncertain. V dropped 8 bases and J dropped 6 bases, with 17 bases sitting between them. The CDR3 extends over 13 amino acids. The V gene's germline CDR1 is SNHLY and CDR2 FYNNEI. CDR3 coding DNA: TGTGCCAGCCGGTACTCTCCCCTCCTCGAGCAGTACTTC. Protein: CASRYSPLLEQYF. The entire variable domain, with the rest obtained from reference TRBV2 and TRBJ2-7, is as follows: EPEVTQTPSHQVTQMGQEVILRCVPISNHLYFYWYRQILGQKVEFLVSFYNNEISEKSEIFDDQFSVERPDGSNFTLKIRSTKLEDSAMYFCASRYSPLLEQYFGPGTRLTVT.

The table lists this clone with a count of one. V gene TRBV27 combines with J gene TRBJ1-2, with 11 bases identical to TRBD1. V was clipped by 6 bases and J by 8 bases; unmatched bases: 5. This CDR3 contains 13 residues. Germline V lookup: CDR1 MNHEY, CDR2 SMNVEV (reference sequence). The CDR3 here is CASSGTGGRGYTF. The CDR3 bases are TGTGCCAGCAGCGGGACAGGGGGACGGGGCTACACCTTC.

The CDR3 region is CASSQDRTSGWNEQYF. The DNA of the CDR3 is TGCGCCAGCAGCCAAGATCGGACTAGCGGGTGGAACGAGCAGTACTTC. The chain recombines TRBV4-1 with TRBJ2-7, with 11 nucleotides matching TRBD2. With 0 bases clipped from V and 5 bases from J, the junction kept 6 bases outside the gene matches. The CDR3 sequence is 16 residues long. The germline V gene has CDR1 MGHRA and CDR2 YSYEKL.

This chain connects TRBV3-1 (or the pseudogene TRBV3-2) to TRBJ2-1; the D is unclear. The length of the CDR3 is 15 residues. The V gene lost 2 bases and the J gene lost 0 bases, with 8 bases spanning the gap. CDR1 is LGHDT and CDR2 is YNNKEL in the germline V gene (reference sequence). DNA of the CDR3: TGTGCCAGCAGCCAAAGGTCTAGCTCCTACAATGAGCAGTTCTTC. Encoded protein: CASSQRSSSYNEQFF.

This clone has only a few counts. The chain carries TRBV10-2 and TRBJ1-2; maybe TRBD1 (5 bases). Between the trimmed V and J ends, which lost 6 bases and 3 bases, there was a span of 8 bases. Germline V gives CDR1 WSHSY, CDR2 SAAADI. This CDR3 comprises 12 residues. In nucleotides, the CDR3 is TGCGCCAGCAGGCGGGACGACTATGGCTACACCTTC. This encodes CASRRDDYGYTF.

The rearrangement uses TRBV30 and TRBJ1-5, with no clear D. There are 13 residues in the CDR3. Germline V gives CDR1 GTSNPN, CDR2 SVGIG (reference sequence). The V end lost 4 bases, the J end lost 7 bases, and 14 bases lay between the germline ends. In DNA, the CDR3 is TGTGCCTGGAACACCGATGATGCCCAGCCCCAGCATTTT. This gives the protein CAWNTDDAQPQHF.

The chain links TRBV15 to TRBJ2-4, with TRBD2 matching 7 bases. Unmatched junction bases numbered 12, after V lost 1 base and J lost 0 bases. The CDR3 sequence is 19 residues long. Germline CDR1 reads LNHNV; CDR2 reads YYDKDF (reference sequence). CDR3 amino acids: CATSRVASGPDLAKNIQYF. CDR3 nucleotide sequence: TGTGCCACCAGCAGAGTAGCTAGCGGCCCCGACTTAGCCAAAAACATTCAGTACTTC.

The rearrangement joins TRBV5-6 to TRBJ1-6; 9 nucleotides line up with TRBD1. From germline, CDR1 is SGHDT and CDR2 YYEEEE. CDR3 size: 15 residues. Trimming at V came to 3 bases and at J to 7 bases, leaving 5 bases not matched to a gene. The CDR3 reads CASSSAGTGNSPLHF. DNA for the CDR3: TGTGCCAGCAGCTCGGCCGGGACAGGGAATTCACCCCTCCACTTT.

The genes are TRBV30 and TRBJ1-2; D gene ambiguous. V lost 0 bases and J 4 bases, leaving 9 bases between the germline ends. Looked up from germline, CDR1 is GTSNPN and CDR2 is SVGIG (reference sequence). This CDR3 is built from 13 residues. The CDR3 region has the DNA TGTGCCTGGAGTGTGGGAGAAGGCTATGGCTACACCTTC. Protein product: CAWSVGEGYGYTF.

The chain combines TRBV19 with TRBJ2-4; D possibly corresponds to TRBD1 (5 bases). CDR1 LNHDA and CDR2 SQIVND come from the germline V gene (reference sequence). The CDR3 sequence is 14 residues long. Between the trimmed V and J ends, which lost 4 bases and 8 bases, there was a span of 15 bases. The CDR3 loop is CASSTFDRADIQYF. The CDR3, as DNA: TGTGCCAGTAGTACCTTCGACAGAGCTGACATTCAGTACTTC.

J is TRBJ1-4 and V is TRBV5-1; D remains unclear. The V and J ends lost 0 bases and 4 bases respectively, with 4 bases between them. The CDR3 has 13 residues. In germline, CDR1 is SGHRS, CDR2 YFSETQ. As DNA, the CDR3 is TGCGCCAGCAGCTTGGAGCGTAATGAAAAACTGTTTTTT. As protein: CASSLERNEKLFF.

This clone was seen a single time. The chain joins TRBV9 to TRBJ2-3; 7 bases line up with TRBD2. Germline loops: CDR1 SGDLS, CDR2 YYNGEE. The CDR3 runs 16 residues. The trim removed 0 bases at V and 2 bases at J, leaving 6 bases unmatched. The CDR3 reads CASSVGGSGHTDTQYF. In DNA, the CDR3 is TGTGCCAGCAGCGTAGGGGGTAGCGGGCACACAGATACGCAGTATTTT.

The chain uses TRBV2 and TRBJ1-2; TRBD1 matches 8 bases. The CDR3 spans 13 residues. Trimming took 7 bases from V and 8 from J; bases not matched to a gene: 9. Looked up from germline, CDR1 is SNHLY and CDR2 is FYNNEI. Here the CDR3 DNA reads TGTGCCAGCAAGGAGACAGGGGCAGGGGGCTACACCTTC. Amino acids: CASKETGAGGYTF.

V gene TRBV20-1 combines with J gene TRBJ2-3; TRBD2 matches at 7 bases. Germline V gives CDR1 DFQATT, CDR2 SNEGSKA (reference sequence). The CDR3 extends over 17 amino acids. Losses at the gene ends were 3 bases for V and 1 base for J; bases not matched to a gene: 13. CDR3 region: CSASTSARTWGTDTQYF. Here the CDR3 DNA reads TGCAGTGCTAGTACTAGCGCAAGAACATGGGGCACAGATACGCAGTATTTT.